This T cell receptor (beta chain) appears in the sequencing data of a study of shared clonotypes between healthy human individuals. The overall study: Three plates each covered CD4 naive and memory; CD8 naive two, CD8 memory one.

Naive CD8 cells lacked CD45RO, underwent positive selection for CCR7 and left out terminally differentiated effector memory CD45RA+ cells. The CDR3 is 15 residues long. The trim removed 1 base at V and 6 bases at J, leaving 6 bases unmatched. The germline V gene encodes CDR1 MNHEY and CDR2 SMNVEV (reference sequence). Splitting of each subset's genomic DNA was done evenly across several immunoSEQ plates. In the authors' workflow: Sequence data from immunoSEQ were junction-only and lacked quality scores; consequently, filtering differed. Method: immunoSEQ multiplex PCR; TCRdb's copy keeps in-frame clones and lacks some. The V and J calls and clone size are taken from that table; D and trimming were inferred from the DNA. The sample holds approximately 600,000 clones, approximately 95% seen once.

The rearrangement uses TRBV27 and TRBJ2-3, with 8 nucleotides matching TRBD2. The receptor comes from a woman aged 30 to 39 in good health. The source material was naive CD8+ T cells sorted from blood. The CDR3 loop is CASSLLAGNIDTQYF. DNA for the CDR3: TGTGCCAGCAGTTTATTAGCGGGAAATATCGATACGCAGTATTTT.